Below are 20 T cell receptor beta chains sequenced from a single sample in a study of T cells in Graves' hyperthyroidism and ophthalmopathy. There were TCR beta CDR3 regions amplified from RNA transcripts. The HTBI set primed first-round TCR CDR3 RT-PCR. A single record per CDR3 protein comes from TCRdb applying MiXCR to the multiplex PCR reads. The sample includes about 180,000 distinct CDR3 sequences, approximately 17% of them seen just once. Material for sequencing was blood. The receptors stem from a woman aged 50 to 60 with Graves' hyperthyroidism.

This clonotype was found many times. CDR3 amino acids: CSVRQGAAYGYTF. DNA of the CDR3: TGCAGCGTAAGACAGGGGGCGGCCTATGGCTACACCTTC. The chain has TRBV29-1 and TRBJ1-2; TRBD1 matches at 10 bases. J gave up 4 bases and V 6 bases, and 5 bases lay outside the gene matches. This CDR3 is built from 13 residues. Germline lookup yields CDR1 SQVTM and CDR2 ANQGSEA.

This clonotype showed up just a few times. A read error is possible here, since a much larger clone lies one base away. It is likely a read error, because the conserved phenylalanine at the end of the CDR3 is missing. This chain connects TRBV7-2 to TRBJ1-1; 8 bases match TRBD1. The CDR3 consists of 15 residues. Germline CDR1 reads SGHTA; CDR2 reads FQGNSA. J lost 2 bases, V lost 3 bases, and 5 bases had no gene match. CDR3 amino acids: CASSFTGGLNTEAFS. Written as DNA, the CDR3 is TGTGCCAGCAGCTTCACAGGGGGACTAAACACTGAAGCTTTCTCT.

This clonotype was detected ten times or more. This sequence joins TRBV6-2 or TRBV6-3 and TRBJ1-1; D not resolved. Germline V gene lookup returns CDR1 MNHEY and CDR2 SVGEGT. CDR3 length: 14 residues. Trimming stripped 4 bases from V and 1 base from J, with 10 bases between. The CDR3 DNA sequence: TGTGCCAGCAGTTTAAGGACGGAGAACACTGAAGCTTTCTTT. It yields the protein CASSLRTENTEAFF.

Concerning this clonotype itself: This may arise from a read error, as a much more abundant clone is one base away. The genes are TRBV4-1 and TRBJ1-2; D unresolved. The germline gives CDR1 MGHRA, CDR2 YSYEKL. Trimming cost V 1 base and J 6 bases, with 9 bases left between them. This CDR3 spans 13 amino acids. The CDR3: CASSQAFGNGYTF. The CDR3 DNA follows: TGCGCCAGCAGCCAAGCTTTTGGAAATGGCTACACCTTC.

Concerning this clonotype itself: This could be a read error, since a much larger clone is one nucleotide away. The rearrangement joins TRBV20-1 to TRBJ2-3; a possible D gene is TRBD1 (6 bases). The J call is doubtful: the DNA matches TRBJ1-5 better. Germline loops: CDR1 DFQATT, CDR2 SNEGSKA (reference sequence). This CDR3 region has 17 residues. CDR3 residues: CSARPPLGGGFTDTQHF. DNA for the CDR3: TGCAGTGCTAGACCTCCTCTAGGGGGGGGTTTCACAGATACGCAGCATTTT.

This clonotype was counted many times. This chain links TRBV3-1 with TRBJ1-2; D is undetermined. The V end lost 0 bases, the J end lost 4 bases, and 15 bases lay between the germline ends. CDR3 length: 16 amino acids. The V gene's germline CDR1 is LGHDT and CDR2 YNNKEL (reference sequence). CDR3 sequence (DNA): TGTGCCAGCAGCCAAGAAGGATGGGATTCGAGCTATGGCTACACCTTC. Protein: CASSQEGWDSSYGYTF.

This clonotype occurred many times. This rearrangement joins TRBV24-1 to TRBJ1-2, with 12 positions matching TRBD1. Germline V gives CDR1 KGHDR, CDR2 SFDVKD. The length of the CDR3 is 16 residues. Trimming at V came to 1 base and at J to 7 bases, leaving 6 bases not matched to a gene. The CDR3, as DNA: TGTGCCACCAGTGATTTCGGGACAGGGGGCGAGGTTGGCTACACCTTC. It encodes CATSDFGTGGEVGYTF.

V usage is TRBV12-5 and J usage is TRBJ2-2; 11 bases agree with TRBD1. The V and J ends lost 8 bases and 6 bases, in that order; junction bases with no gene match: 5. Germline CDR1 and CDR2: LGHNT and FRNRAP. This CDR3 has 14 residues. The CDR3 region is CASSGQGDAGELFF. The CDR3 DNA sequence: TGTGCTAGTTCGGGACAGGGGGATGCCGGGGAGCTGTTTTTT.

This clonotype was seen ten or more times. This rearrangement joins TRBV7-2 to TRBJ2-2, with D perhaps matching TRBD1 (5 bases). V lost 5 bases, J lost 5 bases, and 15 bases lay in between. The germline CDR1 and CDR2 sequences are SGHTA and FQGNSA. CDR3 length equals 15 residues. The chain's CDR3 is CASSGQGVLTGELFF. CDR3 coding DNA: TGTGCCAGCAGCGGTCAGGGTGTCTTAACCGGGGAGCTGTTTTTT.

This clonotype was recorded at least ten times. Written as DNA, the CDR3 is TGTGCCAGCAGCCATTTGGCTAATGAAAAACTGTTTTTT. Amino acids: CASSHLANEKLFF. V and J are TRBV3-1 and TRBJ1-4; no clear D gene. The CDR3 covers 13 residues. Between the trimmed V and J ends, which lost 3 bases and 3 bases, there was a span of 5 bases. Germline-derived CDR1 and CDR2 are LGHDT and YNNKEL (reference sequence).

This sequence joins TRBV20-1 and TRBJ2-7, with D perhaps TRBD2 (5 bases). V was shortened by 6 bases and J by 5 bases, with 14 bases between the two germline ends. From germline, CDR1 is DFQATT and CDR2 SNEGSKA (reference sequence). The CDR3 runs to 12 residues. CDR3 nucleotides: TGCAGTGCCCCCGTTGCGGGCCACGAGCAGTACTTC. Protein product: CSAPVAGHEQYF.

CDR3 in DNA: TGTGCCACCAGCAGAGATTACAGCAGAGCTAGCACAGATACGCAGTATTTT. Its protein product is CATSRDYSRASTDTQYF. The chain has TRBV15 and TRBJ2-3; no firm D call. Trimming took 0 bases from V and 0 from J, leaving 13 bases between them. Germline V gives CDR1 LNHNV, CDR2 YYDKDF (reference sequence). The CDR3 has 17 residues. The full variable domain, with the rest looked up from reference TRBV15 and TRBJ2-3, is DAMVIQNPRYQVTQFGKPVTLSCSQTLNHNVMYWYQQKSSQAPKLLFHYYDKDFNNEADTPDNFQSRRPNTSFCFLDIRSPGLGDTAMYLCATSRDYSRASTDTQYFGPGTRLTVL.

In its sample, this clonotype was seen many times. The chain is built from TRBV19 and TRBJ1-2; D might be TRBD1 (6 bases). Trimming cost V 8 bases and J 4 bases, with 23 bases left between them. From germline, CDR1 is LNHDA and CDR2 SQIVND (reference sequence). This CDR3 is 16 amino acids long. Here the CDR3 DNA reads TGTGCCAGTCAGAGGGGGGGCCAGGGCCTACCCTATGGCTACACCTTC. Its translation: CASQRGGQGLPYGYTF.

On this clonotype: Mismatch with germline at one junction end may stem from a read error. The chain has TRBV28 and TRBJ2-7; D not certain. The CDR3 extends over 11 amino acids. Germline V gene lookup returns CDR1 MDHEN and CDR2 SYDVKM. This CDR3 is CASAVSHEQYF. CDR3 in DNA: TGTGCCAGCGCAGTCTCCCACGAGCAGTACTTC. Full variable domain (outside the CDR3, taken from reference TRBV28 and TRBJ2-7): DVKVTQSSRYLVKRTGEKVFLECVQDMDHENMFWYRQDPGLGLRLIYFSYDVKMKEKGDIPEGYSVSREKKERFSLILESASTNQTSMYLCASAVSHEQYFGPGTRLTVT.

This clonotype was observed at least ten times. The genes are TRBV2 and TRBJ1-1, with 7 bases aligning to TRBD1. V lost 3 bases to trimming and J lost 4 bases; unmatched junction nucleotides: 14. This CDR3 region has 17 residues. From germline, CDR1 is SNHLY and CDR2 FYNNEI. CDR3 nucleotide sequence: TGTGCCAGCAGTGATTTCGGGAGAGGGGGCTTCGTCACTGAAGCTTTCTTT. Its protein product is CASSDFGRGGFVTEAFF. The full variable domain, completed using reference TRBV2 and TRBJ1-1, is EPEVTQTPSHQVTQMGQEVILRCVPISNHLYFYWYRQILGQKVEFLVSFYNNEISEKSEIFDDQFSVERPDGSNFTLKIRSTKLEDSAMYFCASSDFGRGGFVTEAFFGQGTRLTVV.

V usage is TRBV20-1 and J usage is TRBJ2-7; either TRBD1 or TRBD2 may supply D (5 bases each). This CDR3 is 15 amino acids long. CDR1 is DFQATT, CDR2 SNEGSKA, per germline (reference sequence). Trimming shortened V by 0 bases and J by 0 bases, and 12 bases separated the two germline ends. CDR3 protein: CSARDWGSYSYEQYF. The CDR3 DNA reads TGCAGTGCTAGAGATTGGGGGTCTTACTCCTACGAGCAGTACTTC.

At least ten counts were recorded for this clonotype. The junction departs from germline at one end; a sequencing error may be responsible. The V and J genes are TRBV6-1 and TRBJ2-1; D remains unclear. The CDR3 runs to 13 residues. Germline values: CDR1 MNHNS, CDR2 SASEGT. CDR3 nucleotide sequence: TGTGCCAGCAGAGAGTTACCGACAACGGTACCCCTCTTC. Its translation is CASRELPTTVPLF.

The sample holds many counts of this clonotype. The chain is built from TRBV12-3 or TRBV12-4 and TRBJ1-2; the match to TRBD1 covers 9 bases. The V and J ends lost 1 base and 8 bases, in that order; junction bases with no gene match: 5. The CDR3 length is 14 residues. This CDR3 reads CASSLGDRAKGYTF. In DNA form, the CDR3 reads TGTGCCAGCAGTTTAGGGGACAGGGCGAAAGGCTACACCTTC.

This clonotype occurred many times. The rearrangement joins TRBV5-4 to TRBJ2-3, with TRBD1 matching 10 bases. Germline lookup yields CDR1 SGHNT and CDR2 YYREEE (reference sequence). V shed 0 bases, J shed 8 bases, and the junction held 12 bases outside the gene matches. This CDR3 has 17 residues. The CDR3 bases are TGTGCCAGCAGCTTGGGGCCGGGACAGGGGCAGTTAGGTACGCAGTATTTT. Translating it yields CASSLGPGQGQLGTQYF. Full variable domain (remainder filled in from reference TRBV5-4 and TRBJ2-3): ETGVTQSPTHLIKTRGQQVTLRCSSQSGHNTVSWYQQALGQGPQFIFQYYREEENGRGNFPPRFSGLQFPNYSSELNVNALELDDSALYLCASSLGPGQGQLGTQYFGPGTRLTVL.

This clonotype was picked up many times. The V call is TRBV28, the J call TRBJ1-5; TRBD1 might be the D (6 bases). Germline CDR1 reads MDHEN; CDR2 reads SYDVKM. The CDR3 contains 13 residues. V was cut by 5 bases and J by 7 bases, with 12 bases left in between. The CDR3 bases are TGTGCCAGCAGTCAACAGGGTTTGCAGCCCCAGCATTTT. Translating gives CASSQQGLQPQHF.